The 4 T cell receptor beta chains presented below share a single source sample, sequenced in a study of blood T cells in healthy people across ages. Primers used in a second PCR of about 6 to 11 cycles were a sample-barcoded 5' primer and a J-beta primer mix. TCRdb re-called the 5' RACE reads through MiXCR, storing one row per CDR3 protein. This sample has 650,000 to 1,000,000 distinct CDR3 sequences, with 35% to 40% found just once. The source material was blood. The receptors were gathered from a man aged 18-30 years in good health.

The rearrangement links TRBV6-6 to TRBJ1-1; D is possibly TRBD1 (6 bases). Germline values: CDR1 MNHNY, CDR2 SVGAGI (reference sequence). Between the trimmed V and J ends, which lost 6 bases and 5 bases, there was a span of 13 bases. This CDR3 is built from 13 residues. CDR3 amino acids: CASSNTGITEAFF. The DNA of the CDR3 is TGTGCCAGCAGCAATACAGGGATTACTGAAGCTTTCTTT.

Written as DNA, the CDR3 is TGCGCCAGCAGCTACCCTCGGAGGGACGGGGAGCTGTTTTTT. This codes for CASSYPRRDGELFF. The V call is TRBV4-1, the J call TRBJ2-2; maybe TRBD2 (6 bases). Germline V gene lookup returns CDR1 MGHRA and CDR2 YSYEKL. The germline V and J ends were trimmed by 5 bases and 7 bases, with 14 bases remaining between them. This CDR3 comprises 14 residues.

The chain uses TRBV11-2 and TRBJ1-6; D is undetermined. Trimming left V 4 bases short and J 10 bases short, with 17 bases between. Germline V gives CDR1 SGHAT, CDR2 FQNNGV. The CDR3 runs 15 residues. Here the CDR3 DNA reads TGTGCCAGCAGCTACCCGGGAGAGGGATACTCACCCCTCCACTTT. It codes for CASSYPGEGYSPLHF.

Concerning this clonotype itself: One end of the junction fails to match germline, which may point to a read error. V usage is TRBV7-9 and J usage is TRBJ1-1; D is perhaps TRBD1 (5 bases). Germline CDR1 reads SEHNR; CDR2 reads FQNEAQ (reference sequence). The CDR3 is 14 residues long. DNA for the CDR3: TGTGCCAGCAGCTCGGCCGGGACTAACACTGAACCTTTCTTT. This sequence encodes CASSSAGTNTEPFF.